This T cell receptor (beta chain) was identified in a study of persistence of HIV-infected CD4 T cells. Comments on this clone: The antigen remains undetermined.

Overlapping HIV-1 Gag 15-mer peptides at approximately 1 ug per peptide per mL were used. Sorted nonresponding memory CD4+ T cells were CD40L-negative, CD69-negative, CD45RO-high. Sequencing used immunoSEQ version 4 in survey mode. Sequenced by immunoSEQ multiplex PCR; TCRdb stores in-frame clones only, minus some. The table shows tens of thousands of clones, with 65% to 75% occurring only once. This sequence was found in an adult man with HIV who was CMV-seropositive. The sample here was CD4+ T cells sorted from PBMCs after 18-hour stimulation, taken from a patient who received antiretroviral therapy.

CDR3: CASSLPLGQGARKNIQYF. The DNA of the CDR3 is TGTGCCAGCAGCCTCCCCCTGGGACAGGGGGCAAGGAAAAACATTCAGTACTTC. This chain connects TRBV11-2 to TRBJ2-4; TRBD1 matches 12 bases. The CDR3 has 18 residues. Germline values: CDR1 SGHAT, CDR2 FQNNGV. Germline trimming cut 5 bases from V and 4 bases from J; bases unmatched to any gene: 12.